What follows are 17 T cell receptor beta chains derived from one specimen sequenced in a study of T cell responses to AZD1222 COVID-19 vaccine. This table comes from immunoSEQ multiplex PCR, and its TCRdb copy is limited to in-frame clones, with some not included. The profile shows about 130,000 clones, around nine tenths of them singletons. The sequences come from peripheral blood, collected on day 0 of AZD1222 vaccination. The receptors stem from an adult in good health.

Here the CDR3 DNA reads TGCAGCGGGCAAGGTAGCGGGAGTCTTGGGTCCTACAATGAGCAGTTCTTC. This gives the protein CSGQGSGSLGSYNEQFF. The genes are TRBV29-1 and TRBJ2-1, with 9 positions matching TRBD2. Losses at the gene ends were 7 bases for V and 1 base for J; bases not matched to a gene: 14. Germline assignment: CDR1 SQVTM and CDR2 ANQGSEA. The CDR3 loop spans 17 amino acids.

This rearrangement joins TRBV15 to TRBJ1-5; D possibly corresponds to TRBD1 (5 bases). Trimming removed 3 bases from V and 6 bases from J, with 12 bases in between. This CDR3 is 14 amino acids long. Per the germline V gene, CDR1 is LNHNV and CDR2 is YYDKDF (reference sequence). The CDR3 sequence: CATSSGGVSQPQHF. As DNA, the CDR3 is TGTGCCACCAGCAGCGGAGGGGTAAGTCAGCCCCAGCATTTT.

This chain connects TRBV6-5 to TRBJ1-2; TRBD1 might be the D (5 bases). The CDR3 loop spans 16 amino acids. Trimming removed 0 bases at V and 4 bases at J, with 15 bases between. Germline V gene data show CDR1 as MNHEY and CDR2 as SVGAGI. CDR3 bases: TGTGCCAGCAGTTACTCGACGGTTCGACAGTTCTATGGCTACACCTTC. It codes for CASSYSTVRQFYGYTF.

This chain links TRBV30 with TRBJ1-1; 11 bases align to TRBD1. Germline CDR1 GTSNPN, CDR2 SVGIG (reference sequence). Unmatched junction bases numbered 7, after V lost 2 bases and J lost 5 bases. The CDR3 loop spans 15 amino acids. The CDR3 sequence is CAWSPDRGRGTEAFF. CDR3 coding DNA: TGTGCCTGGAGTCCGGACAGGGGGCGTGGAACTGAAGCTTTCTTT.

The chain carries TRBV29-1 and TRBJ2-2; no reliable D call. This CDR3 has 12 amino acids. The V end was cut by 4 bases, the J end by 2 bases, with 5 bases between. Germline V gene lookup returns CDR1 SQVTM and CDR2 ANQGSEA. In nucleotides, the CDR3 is TGCAGCGTTGGGGCTAACACCGGGGAGCTGTTTTTT. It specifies CSVGANTGELFF.

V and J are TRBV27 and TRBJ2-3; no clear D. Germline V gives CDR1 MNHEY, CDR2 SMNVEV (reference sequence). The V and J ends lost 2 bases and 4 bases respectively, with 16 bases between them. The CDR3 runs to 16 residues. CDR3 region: CASSLRPLATADTQYF. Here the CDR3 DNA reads TGTGCCAGCAGTTTAAGGCCTCTCGCCACTGCAGATACGCAGTATTTT.

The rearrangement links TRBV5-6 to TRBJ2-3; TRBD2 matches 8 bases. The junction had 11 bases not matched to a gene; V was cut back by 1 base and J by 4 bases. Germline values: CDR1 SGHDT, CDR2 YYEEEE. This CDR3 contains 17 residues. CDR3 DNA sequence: TGTGCCAGCAGCTTGTGGGGATCCGGGAGGGCCCCAGATACGCAGTATTTT. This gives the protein CASSLWGSGRAPDTQYF. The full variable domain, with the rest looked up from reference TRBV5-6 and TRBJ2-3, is DAGVTQSPTHLIKTRGQQVTLRCSPKSGHDTVSWYQQALGQGPQFIFQYYEEEERQRGNFPDRFSGHQFPNYSSELNVNALLLGDSALYLCASSLWGSGRAPDTQYFGPGTRLTVL.

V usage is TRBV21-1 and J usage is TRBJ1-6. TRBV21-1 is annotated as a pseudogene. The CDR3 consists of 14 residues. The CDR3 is CASSKGGRNSPLHF. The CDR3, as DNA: TGTGCCAGCAGCAAAGGAGGGAGGAATTCACCCCTCCACTTT.

This chain's CDR3 is CASSFGETQYF. In DNA form, the CDR3 reads TGTGCCAGCAGTTTCGGAGAGACCCAGTACTTC. This chain links TRBV11-2 with TRBJ2-5; D uncertain. Per germline, CDR1 SGHAT and CDR2 FQNNGV. V was shortened by 6 bases and J by 4 bases, with 6 bases between the two germline ends. The CDR3 has 11 amino acids.

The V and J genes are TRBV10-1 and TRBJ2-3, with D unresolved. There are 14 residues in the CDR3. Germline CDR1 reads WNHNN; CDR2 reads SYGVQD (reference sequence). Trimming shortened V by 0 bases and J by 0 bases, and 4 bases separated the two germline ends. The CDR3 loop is CASSESPSTDTQYF. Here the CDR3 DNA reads TGCGCCAGCAGTGAGTCGCCCAGCACAGATACGCAGTATTTT.

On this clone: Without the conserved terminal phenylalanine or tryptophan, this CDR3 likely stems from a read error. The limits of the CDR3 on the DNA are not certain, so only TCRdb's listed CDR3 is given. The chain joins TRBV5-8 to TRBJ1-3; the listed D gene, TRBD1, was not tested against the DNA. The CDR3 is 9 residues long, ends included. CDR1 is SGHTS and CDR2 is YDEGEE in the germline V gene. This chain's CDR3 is CASSKDLDR.

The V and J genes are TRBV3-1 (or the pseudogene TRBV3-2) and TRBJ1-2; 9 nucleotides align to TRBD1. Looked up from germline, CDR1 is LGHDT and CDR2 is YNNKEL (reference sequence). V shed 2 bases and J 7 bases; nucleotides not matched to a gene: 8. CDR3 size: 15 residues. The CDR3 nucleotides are TGTGCCAGCAGCCAATCATGGACAGGGGTTCTTGGCTACACCTTC. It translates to CASSQSWTGVLGYTF.

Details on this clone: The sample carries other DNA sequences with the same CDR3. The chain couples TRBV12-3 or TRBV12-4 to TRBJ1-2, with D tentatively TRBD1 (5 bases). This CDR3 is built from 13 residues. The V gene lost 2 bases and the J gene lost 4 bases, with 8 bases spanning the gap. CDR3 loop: CASSLQGRYGYTF. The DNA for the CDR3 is TGTGCCAGCAGTTTACAGGGCCGCTATGGCTACACCTTC.

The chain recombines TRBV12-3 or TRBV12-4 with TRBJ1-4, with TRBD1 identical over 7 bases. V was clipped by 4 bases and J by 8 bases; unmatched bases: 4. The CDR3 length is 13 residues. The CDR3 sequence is CASSYQGDEKLFF. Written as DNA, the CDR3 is TGTGCCAGCAGTTATCAGGGGGACGAAAAACTGTTTTTT.

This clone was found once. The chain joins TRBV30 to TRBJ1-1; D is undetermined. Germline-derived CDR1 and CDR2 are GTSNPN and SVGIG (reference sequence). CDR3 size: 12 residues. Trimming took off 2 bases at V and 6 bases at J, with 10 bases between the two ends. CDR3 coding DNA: TGTGCCTGGAGTCCCGGTTGGGCTGAAGCTTTCTTT. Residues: CAWSPGWAEAFF.

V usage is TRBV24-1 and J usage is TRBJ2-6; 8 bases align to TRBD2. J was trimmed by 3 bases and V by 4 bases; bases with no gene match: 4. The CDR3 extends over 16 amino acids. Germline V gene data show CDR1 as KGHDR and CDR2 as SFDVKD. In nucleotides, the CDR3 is TGTGCCACCAGTGACGCGGGGGGATTTGGGGCCAACGTCCTGACTTTC. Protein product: CATSDAGGFGANVLTF.

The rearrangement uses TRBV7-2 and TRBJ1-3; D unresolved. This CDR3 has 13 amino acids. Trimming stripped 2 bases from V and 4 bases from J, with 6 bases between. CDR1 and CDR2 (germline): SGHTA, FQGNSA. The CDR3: CASSLYGGNTIYF. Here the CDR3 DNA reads TGTGCCAGCAGCTTATATGGAGGAAACACCATATATTTT.